The clone carrying this T cell receptor (beta chain) was counted once. Antigen: not known. The sample comes from a study of T cell responses to AZD1222 COVID-19 vaccine. Study at large: It was second doses at about 4 or about 12 weeks that were pooled. Study results and caveats: Most donors were white British and more were female, and clonal diversity was possibly underestimated.

The V gene's germline CDR1 is SGHRS and CDR2 YFSETQ. This CDR3 spans 16 amino acids. Trimming took off 0 bases at V and 0 bases at J, with 11 bases between the two ends. Data came from immunoSEQ multiplex PCR; TCRdb stores just in-frame clones and leaves some out. The table records more than 60,000 clones, approximately 83% of them present only once. The specimen comprised peripheral blood, sampled on day 0 of AZD1222 vaccination. The chain carries TRBV5-1 and TRBJ2-3; a possible D gene is TRBD1 (6 bases). The TCR comes from an adult in good health. The CDR3 is CASSLEAGDSTDTQYF. CDR3 nucleotide sequence: TGCGCCAGCAGCTTGGAGGCAGGGGATAGCACAGATACGCAGTATTTT.